Sequencing of this T cell receptor (beta chain) was carried out in a study of Graves' ophthalmopathy and Graves' hyperthyroidism. Establishment of the diagnosis relied upon clinical symptoms, serum thyroxine, TRAb, thyroid ultrasound and orbital computed tomography. CDR3 size: 14 residues. CDR1 and CDR2 from the germline V gene are MDHEN and SYDVKM. The trim removed 5 bases at V and 2 bases at J, leaving 5 bases unmatched. For repertoire sequencing, the TCR beta CDR3 regions were amplified from RNA transcripts. Scientists carried out first-round RT-PCR using HTBI primers and then a second-round multiplex PCR. A single record per CDR3 protein comes from TCRdb applying MiXCR to the multiplex PCR reads. This table has 400,000 to 450,000 distinct CDR3 sequences, 20% to 25% appearing once.

Sequencing was performed on peripheral blood. The chain is built from TRBV28 and TRBJ1-1; 7 bases agree with TRBD1. The receptor was isolated from a woman under 30 with stable Graves' hyperthyroidism. CDR3 region: CASSPWDRNTEAFF. The DNA for the CDR3 is TGTGCCAGCAGTCCATGGGACAGAAACACTGAAGCTTTCTTT. Full variable domain (rest looked up from reference TRBV28 and TRBJ1-1): DVKVTQSSRYLVKRTGEKVFLECVQDMDHENMFWYRQDPGLGLRLIYFSYDVKMKEKGDIPEGYSVSREKKERFSLILESASTNQTSMYLCASSPWDRNTEAFFGQGTRLTVV.